This TCR beta chain was obtained from a study of beta chain features in type 1 diabetes. There are 14 residues in the CDR3. Germline assignment: CDR1 GTSNPN and CDR2 SVGIG (reference sequence). V gave up 2 bases and J gave up 15 bases, with 23 bases separating them. Reverse transcription of all isolated RNA meant that expressed TCRB transcripts were sequenced. Sequenced by immunoSEQ multiplex PCR; TCRdb stores in-frame clones only, minus some. The sample lists about 180,000 clones, approximately 7.9% seen once, with under 0.55% in the top ten. Many counts were recorded for this clone. No antigen is known for it. The study's findings and limits: Significant though moderate, a shortening of TCRB CDR3s appeared in all four CD4+ subsets of Type 1 diabetes patients. Across patients, naive, central memory and Treg TCRB repertoires exhibited apparently greater similarity than was observed across healthy donors.

The TCR sequence derives from a man between 18 and 35 years old with type 1 diabetes. Sequenced material: central memory CD4+ T cells from blood. V gene TRBV30 combines with J gene TRBJ1-5; the D is unclear. CDR3: CAWSPPEERRIRHF. CDR3 nucleotide sequence: TGTGCCTGGAGTCCCCCCGAGGAGCGCCGGATCCGGCATTTT.